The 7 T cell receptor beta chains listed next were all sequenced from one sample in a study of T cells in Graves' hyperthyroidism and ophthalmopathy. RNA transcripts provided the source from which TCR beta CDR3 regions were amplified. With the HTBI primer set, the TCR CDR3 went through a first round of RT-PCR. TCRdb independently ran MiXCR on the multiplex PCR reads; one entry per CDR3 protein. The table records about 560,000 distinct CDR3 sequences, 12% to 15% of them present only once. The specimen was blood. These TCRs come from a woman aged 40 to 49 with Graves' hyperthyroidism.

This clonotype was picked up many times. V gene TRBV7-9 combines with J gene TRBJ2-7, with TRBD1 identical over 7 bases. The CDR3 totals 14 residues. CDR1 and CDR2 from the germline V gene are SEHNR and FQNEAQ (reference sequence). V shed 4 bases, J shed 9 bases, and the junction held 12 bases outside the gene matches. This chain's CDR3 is CASSSGTAEPGQYF. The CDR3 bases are TGTGCCAGCAGCTCGGGGACAGCTGAACCCGGGCAGTACTTC.

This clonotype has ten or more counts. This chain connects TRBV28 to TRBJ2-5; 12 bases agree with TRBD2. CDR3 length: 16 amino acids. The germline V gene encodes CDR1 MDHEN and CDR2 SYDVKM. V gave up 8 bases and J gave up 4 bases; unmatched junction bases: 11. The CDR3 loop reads CASLAPSGRGRETQYF. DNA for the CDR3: TGTGCCAGCCTGGCGCCTAGCGGGAGGGGAAGAGAGACCCAGTACTTC.

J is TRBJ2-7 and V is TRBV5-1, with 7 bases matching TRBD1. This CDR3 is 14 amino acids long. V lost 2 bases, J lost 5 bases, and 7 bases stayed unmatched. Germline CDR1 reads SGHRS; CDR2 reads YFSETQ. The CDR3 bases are TGCGCCAGCAGCTTCCAGGGGGTTGGCGACGAGCAGTACTTC. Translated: CASSFQGVGDEQYF.

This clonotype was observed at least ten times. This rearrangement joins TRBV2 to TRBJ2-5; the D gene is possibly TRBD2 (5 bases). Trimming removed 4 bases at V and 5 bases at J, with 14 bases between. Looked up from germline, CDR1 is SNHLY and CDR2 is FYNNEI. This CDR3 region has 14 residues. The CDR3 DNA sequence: TGTGCCAGCAGTGCGGCTAGCAGAGGGGAGACCCAGTACTTC. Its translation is CASSAASRGETQYF.

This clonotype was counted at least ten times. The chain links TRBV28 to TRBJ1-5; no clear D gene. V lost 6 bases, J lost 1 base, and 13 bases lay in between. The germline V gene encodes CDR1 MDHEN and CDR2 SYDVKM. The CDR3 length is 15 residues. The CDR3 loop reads CASSQNDRSNQPQHF. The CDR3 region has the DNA TGTGCCAGCAGCCAAAATGATAGAAGCAATCAGCCCCAGCATTTT.

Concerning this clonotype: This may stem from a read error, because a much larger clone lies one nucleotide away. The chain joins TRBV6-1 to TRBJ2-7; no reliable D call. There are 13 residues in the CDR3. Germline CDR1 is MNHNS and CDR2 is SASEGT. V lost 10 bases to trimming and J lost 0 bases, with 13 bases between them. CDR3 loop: CATEPLVSYEQYF. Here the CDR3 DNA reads TGTGCCACCGAACCCCTGGTCTCCTACGAGCAGTACTTC.

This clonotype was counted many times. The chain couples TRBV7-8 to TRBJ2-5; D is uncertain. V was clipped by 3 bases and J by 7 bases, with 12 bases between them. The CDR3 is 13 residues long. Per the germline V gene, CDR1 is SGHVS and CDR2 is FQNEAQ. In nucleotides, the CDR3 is TGTGCCAGCAGCTTCGACTTACCTGGGACCCAGTACTTC. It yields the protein CASSFDLPGTQYF.